A single sample gave rise to the 24 T cell receptor beta chains below, sequenced in a study of blood T cell repertoires in COVID-19. Method: immunoSEQ multiplex PCR; TCRdb's copy keeps in-frame clones and lacks some. The profile covers around 72,000 clones, with 65% to 85% appearing a single time and 4.5% taken by the ten largest. Sequenced: peripheral blood. Source of these receptors: a woman in her sixties or seventies with acute or convalescent COVID-19.

This clone was seen just once. V gene TRBV5-1 combines with J gene TRBJ1-6; 8 nucleotides align to TRBD1. V lost 4 bases and J lost 10; bases outside the gene matches: 4. Looked up from germline, CDR1 is SGHRS and CDR2 is YFSETQ. The CDR3 has 13 residues. The CDR3 DNA follows: TGCGCCAGCAGCGGACAGGGAGGATCACCCCTCCACTTT. This sequence encodes CASSGQGGSPLHF.

J is TRBJ2-7 and V is TRBV10-3; TRBD2 is a possible D gene (5 bases). CDR3 length: 14 amino acids. Germline CDR1 and CDR2: ENHRY and SYGVKD. V was pared by 8 bases and J by 7 bases, with 21 bases between. The CDR3 here is CAIRDYPDRGEQYF. The CDR3 DNA is TGTGCCATCCGCGACTACCCGGACCGGGGTGAGCAGTACTTC.

The genes are TRBV29-1 and TRBJ2-1; weak D call: TRBD2 (6 bases). CDR3 length: 16 residues. V gave up 3 bases and J gave up 6 bases, with 21 bases separating them. Germline-derived CDR1 and CDR2 are SQVTM and ANQGSEA. The CDR3 reads CSVELGRGTPGNEQFF. CDR3 sequence (DNA): TGCAGCGTTGAGCTGGGGCGCGGGACTCCAGGCAATGAGCAGTTCTTC.

The chain has TRBV6-5 and TRBJ2-2; D possibly corresponds to TRBD1 (6 bases). The CDR3 is made up of 15 amino acids. The germline V gene encodes CDR1 MNHEY and CDR2 SVGAGI. Trimming cost V 6 bases and J 4 bases, with 15 bases left between them. The DNA of the CDR3 is TGTGCCAGCAGGCCACTCCTCAGGGGCACCGGGGAGCTGTTTTTT. Its protein product is CASRPLLRGTGELFF.

The chain recombines TRBV19 with TRBJ1-3; weak D call: TRBD1 (5 bases). Germline V gene sequence: CDR1 LNHDA, CDR2 SQIVND (reference sequence). CDR3 length: 12 residues. V lost 9 bases, J lost 8 bases, and 14 bases lay in between. In nucleotides, the CDR3 is TGTGCCAGCCGAACAGGTGGGGACACCATATATTTT. This sequence encodes CASRTGGDTIYF.

The chain joins TRBV5-6 to TRBJ2-1; D might be TRBD2 (6 bases). The CDR3 sequence is 15 residues long. CDR1 and CDR2 from the germline V gene are SGHDT and YYEEEE. V lost 1 base, J lost 2 bases, and 10 bases lay in between. The CDR3 loop reads CASSLSGLAYNEQFF. As DNA, the CDR3 is TGTGCCAGCAGCTTGAGCGGGTTGGCCTACAATGAGCAGTTCTTC.

The chain has TRBV7-2 and TRBJ2-1, with 9 bases fitting TRBD1. Trimming at V came to 2 bases and at J to 7 bases, leaving 6 bases not matched to a gene. This CDR3 has 15 amino acids. Germline CDR1 is SGHTA and CDR2 is FQGNSA. The chain's CDR3 is CASSLRRQGGNEQFF. The CDR3 DNA reads TGTGCCAGCAGCTTACGGAGACAGGGGGGGAATGAGCAGTTCTTC.

In this sample, this clone turned up once. This chain joins TRBV5-1 and TRBJ2-2, with D hard to call. V was clipped by 5 bases and J by 2 bases, with 10 bases between them. Germline CDR1 is SGHRS and CDR2 is YFSETQ. The CDR3 spans 14 residues. As DNA, the CDR3 is TGCGCCAGCAGATCAGTACCTAACACCGGGGAGCTGTTTTTT. Translation gives CASRSVPNTGELFF.

The rearrangement links TRBV2 to TRBJ1-1; TRBD1 is a possible D gene (5 bases). This CDR3 spans 12 amino acids. The germline gives CDR1 SNHLY, CDR2 FYNNEI. Between the trimmed V and J ends, which lost 4 bases and 7 bases, there was a span of 10 bases. CDR3 amino acids: CASSVGGNEAFF. CDR3 DNA: TGTGCCAGCAGTGTTGGGGGGAATGAAGCTTTCTTT.

As for this clone: Relative to the germline gene, one junction end is altered; a read error may explain this. The rearrangement links TRBV29-1 to TRBJ2-1; TRBD2 matches at 7 bases. Per germline, CDR1 SQVTM and CDR2 ANQGSEA. The CDR3 consists of 11 residues. Here the CDR3 DNA reads TGCAGCGGTCTAGCGGCGAATGGGCAGTTCTTC. It encodes CSGLAANGQFF.

The CDR3 reads CASSPEIIGTGTYYGYTF. CDR3 DNA: TGTGCCAGCAGCCCAGAAATCATCGGGACAGGGACTTATTACGGCTACACCTTC. The chain uses TRBV3-1 (or the pseudogene TRBV3-2) and TRBJ1-2, with TRBD1 matching over 9 bases. Per germline, CDR1 LGHDT and CDR2 YNNKEL (reference sequence). The CDR3 has 18 amino acids. With V trimmed by 4 bases and J by 8 bases, 20 bases remained unmatched.

This chain links TRBV7-2 with TRBJ1-6; 10 nucleotides align to TRBD1. Germline CDR1 SGHTA, CDR2 FQGNSA. CDR3 size: 17 residues. Losses at the gene ends were 5 bases for V and 15 bases for J; bases not matched to a gene: 19. The DNA for the CDR3 is TGTGCCAGCAGCGAGGGGCTACCGGGACAGGGGATGAAGCGCCTCCACTTT. Residues: CASSEGLPGQGMKRLHF.

This clone was counted a few times. J is TRBJ1-2 and V is TRBV5-1; TRBD1 matches 8 bases. Trimming took 4 bases from V and 5 from J; bases not matched to a gene: 10. Germline V gene data show CDR1 as SGHRS and CDR2 as YFSETQ. CDR3 length: 15 amino acids. The CDR3 loop reads CASSPGGTGVYGYTF. CDR3 sequence (DNA): TGCGCCAGCAGCCCTGGAGGGACAGGTGTTTATGGCTACACCTTC. Combining the CDR3 with reference TRBV5-1 and TRBJ1-2 gives the whole variable domain KAGVTQTPRYLIKTRGQQVTLSCSPISGHRSVSWYQQTPGQGLQFLFEYFSETQRNKGNFPGRFSGRQFSNSRSEMNVSTLELGDSALYLCASSPGGTGVYGYTFGSGTRLTVV.

The rearrangement joins TRBV19 to TRBJ2-1, with TRBD1 matching 9 bases. Germline V gene sequence: CDR1 LNHDA, CDR2 SQIVND (reference sequence). This CDR3 contains 15 residues. The ends lost 4 bases at V and 6 bases at J; junction bases unmatched: 7. The CDR3 sequence is CASSTGQGNLNEQFF. The CDR3 bases are TGTGCCAGTAGTACGGGACAGGGAAATCTCAATGAGCAGTTCTTC.

The V call is TRBV6-5, the J call TRBJ2-5, with TRBD2 matching 11 bases. The CDR3 has 15 amino acids. CDR1 and CDR2 from the germline V gene are MNHEY and SVGAGI. Trimming cost V 5 bases and J 5 bases; bases outside gene matches: 7. The CDR3 DNA reads TGTGCCAGCAGTCAGACTAGCGGGGTGGGTGAGACCCAGTACTTC. Translation: CASSQTSGVGETQYF.

The chain is built from TRBV19 and TRBJ1-2, with D maybe TRBD1 (6 bases). The CDR3 spans 13 residues. The germline V gene encodes CDR1 LNHDA and CDR2 SQIVND (reference sequence). Trimming removed 5 bases from V and 1 base from J, with 8 bases in between. CDR3: CASSPDSNYGYTF. The CDR3 DNA follows: TGTGCCAGTAGTCCGGACAGTAACTATGGCTACACCTTC.

This chain connects TRBV12-3 or TRBV12-4 to TRBJ2-7; D is undetermined. The CDR3 sequence is 11 residues long. With 4 bases removed from V and 1 base from J, the gap between germline ends came to 2 bases. The CDR3 here is CASSSSYEQYF. The CDR3 nucleotides are TGTGCCAGCAGTTCATCCTACGAGCAGTACTTC.

J is TRBJ2-7 and V is TRBV24-1; 9 nucleotides agree with TRBD2. Per germline, CDR1 KGHDR and CDR2 SFDVKD. With 9 bases clipped from V and 2 bases from J, the junction kept 4 bases outside the gene matches. This CDR3 is 13 amino acids long. The CDR3 bases are TGTGCCACCGACCTAGCGGGGACCTACGAGCAGTACTTC. This sequence encodes CATDLAGTYEQYF.

This chain links TRBV6-6 with TRBJ2-7; a weak D match, TRBD1 (6 bases). CDR1 and CDR2 from the germline V gene are MNHNY and SVGAGI (reference sequence). Trimming stripped 6 bases from V and 0 bases from J, with 12 bases between. This CDR3 is built from 14 residues. The chain's CDR3 is CASSPRDNSYEQYF. The CDR3 nucleotides are TGTGCCAGCAGCCCCCGGGACAACTCCTACGAGCAGTACTTC.

The chain uses TRBV9 and TRBJ2-7; 9 bases fit TRBD1. Germline V gene lookup returns CDR1 SGDLS and CDR2 YYNGEE. CDR3 size: 15 residues. Trimming took 4 bases from V and 7 from J; bases not matched to a gene: 12. As DNA, the CDR3 is TGTGCCAGCAGCAGAGGGGACAGGGCCGTGGGGGAGCAGTACTTC. This translates into CASSRGDRAVGEQYF. Looking up the rest from reference TRBV9 and TRBJ2-7 gives the full variable domain: DSGVTQTPKHLITATGQRVTLRCSPRSGDLSVYWYQQSLDQGLQFLIQYYNGEERAKGNILERFSAQQFPDLHSELNLSSLELGDSALYFCASSRGDRAVGEQYFGPGTRLTVT.

The chain carries TRBV6-4 and TRBJ1-5; D call uncertain. Germline assignment: CDR1 MRHNA and CDR2 SNTAGT. The CDR3 is made up of 14 amino acids. Trimming cost V 4 bases and J 6 bases, with 13 bases left between them. The CDR3 protein is CASSARETGQPQHF. CDR3 nucleotides: TGTGCCAGCAGTGCAAGGGAGACGGGTCAGCCCCAGCATTTT.

CDR3 nucleotides: TGTGCCAGCAGTGAAGGTCAGGACAGGGGTACCGGGGAGCTGTTTTTT. Translated: CASSEGQDRGTGELFF. The chain recombines TRBV2 with TRBJ2-2, with 9 bases fitting TRBD1. Germline CDR1 and CDR2: SNHLY and FYNNEI. The CDR3 is made up of 16 amino acids. Trimming took 1 base from V and 5 from J; bases not matched to a gene: 5.

The chain combines TRBV4-2 with TRBJ1-4; 9 bases are a match to TRBD1. The germline CDR1 and CDR2 sequences are LGHNA and YNFKEQ. CDR3 size: 19 residues. V lost 4 bases and J lost 2; bases outside the gene matches: 14. The CDR3 region is CASSPLPGQGTGTNEKLFF. The CDR3 bases are TGTGCCAGCAGCCCTTTACCGGGACAGGGAACGGGGACTAATGAAAAACTGTTTTTT.

This chain links TRBV30 with TRBJ1-6; TRBD1 matches 8 bases. The germline gives CDR1 GTSNPN, CDR2 SVGIG (reference sequence). Losses at the gene ends were 1 base for V and 7 bases for J; bases not matched to a gene: 6. The CDR3 totals 15 residues. The CDR3 spells CAWSADRVGNSPLHF. CDR3 DNA sequence: TGTGCCTGGAGTGCGGACAGGGTTGGGAATTCACCCCTCCACTTT.